The 6 T cell receptor beta chains in this list originate from one sample, sequenced in a study of graft-versus-host responses after intestinal transplantation. Sequencing used immunoSEQ multiplex PCR; TCRdb keeps in-frame clones, though not all of them. This sample has about 88,000 clones; about nine tenths occur once, and the top ten carry around 0.1%. No antigens are known for them. Sequencing used unstimulated CD4+ T cells sorted from spleen or lymph node cells, obtained before intestinal transplant. These receptors were collected from a human donor who received an intestinal transplant.

V is TRBV6-5 and J is TRBJ1-2, with TRBD1 matching 7 bases. In germline, CDR1 is MNHEY, CDR2 SVGAGI. The CDR3 consists of 15 residues. V shed 0 bases and J 4 bases; nucleotides not matched to a gene: 5. DNA of the CDR3: TGTGCCAGCAGTTACTCTGTCAGGGGGGTCTATGGCTACACCTTC. Encoded protein: CASSYSVRGVYGYTF.

This sequence joins TRBV11-2 and TRBJ1-2, with a weak D call TRBD1 (5 bases). This CDR3 is 13 amino acids long. Germline CDR1 SGHAT, CDR2 FQNNGV. Trimming took off 4 bases at V and 7 bases at J, with 13 bases between the two ends. CDR3 bases: TGTGCCAGCAGCTCGCGGGGCGCGGTTGGCTACACCTTC. This translates into CASSSRGAVGYTF.

The chain carries TRBV6-1 and TRBJ1-6, with no clear D. From germline, CDR1 is MNHNS and CDR2 SASEGT. This CDR3 is built from 18 residues. The V gene lost 2 bases and the J gene lost 2 bases, with 16 bases spanning the gap. The CDR3, as DNA: TGTGCCAGCAGTGAATTTTCAGGCCAACTCCCCTATAATTCACCCCTCCACTTT. Its translation: CASSEFSGQLPYNSPLHF.

This chain joins TRBV14 and TRBJ2-1; TRBD2 matches 8 bases. Unmatched junction bases numbered 12, after V lost 2 bases and J lost 9 bases. This CDR3 is 16 amino acids long. Per germline, CDR1 SGHDN and CDR2 FVKESK. DNA for the CDR3: TGTGCCAGCAGCCAACTTAGGGGCGGGGGGCGTGGTGAGCAGTTCTTC. It specifies CASSQLRGGGRGEQFF.

This chain connects TRBV5-8 to TRBJ2-1, with 7 bases lining up with TRBD1. V lost 0 bases to trimming and J lost 2 bases; unmatched junction nucleotides: 8. The CDR3 runs to 17 residues. Germline V gene lookup returns CDR1 SGHTS and CDR2 YDEGEE. In DNA, the CDR3 is TGTGCCAGCAGCTTGGCCGAAGGGGGCGCCCCCTACAATGAGCAGTTCTTC. The encoded protein is CASSLAEGGAPYNEQFF.

The chain links TRBV6-6 to TRBJ2-7, with TRBD2 matching over 8 bases. V shed 5 bases, J shed 1 base, and the junction held 7 bases outside the gene matches. Germline V gene data show CDR1 as MNHNY and CDR2 as SVGAGI (reference sequence). The CDR3 has 15 amino acids. The CDR3 sequence: CASSQSTSGSYEQYF. For the CDR3, the DNA is TGTGCCAGCAGTCAGAGTACTAGCGGATCCTACGAGCAGTACTTC.